One and the same sample provided the 15 T cell receptor beta chains below, sequenced in a study of blood T cell repertoires in COVID-19. Generated by immunoSEQ multiplex PCR, the TCRdb table keeps only in-frame clones and is missing some. The sample contains under 250,000 clones, approximately 80% of which appear only once. Sequencing was done on a sample of PBMCs or T cells enriched from blood (not recorded which). The receptors stem from a woman aged 40 to 50 with acute COVID-19.

The chain joins TRBV5-1 to TRBJ2-3; 9 bases map to TRBD1. From germline, CDR1 is SGHRS and CDR2 YFSETQ. V lost 8 bases, J lost 8 bases, and 9 bases stayed unmatched. The CDR3 is made up of 13 amino acids. The CDR3: CASTESDRGTQYF. CDR3 coding DNA: TGCGCCAGTACAGAGTCGGACAGGGGTACGCAGTATTTT.

The chain couples TRBV5-4 to TRBJ1-5, with D possibly TRBD1 on 5 matching bases. Germline V gene lookup returns CDR1 SGHNT and CDR2 YYREEE (reference sequence). CDR3 size: 15 residues. Trimming stripped 0 bases from V and 0 bases from J, with 7 bases between. CDR3 bases: TGTGCCAGCAGCTTGGGGGGGGATAGCAATCAGCCCCAGCATTTT. Translated, it gives CASSLGGDSNQPQHF.

The chain combines TRBV9 with TRBJ1-1; D might be TRBD1 (6 bases). This CDR3 has 15 residues. From germline, CDR1 is SGDLS and CDR2 YYNGEE. The V end lost 3 bases, the J end lost 1 base, and 13 bases lay between the germline ends. CDR3 residues: CASSELNRANTEAFF. The CDR3 coding sequence is TGTGCCAGCAGCGAACTAAACAGGGCGAACACTGAAGCTTTCTTT.

The chain has TRBV5-1 and TRBJ2-1, with TRBD1 matching 9 bases. From germline, CDR1 is SGHRS and CDR2 YFSETQ. CDR3 length: 16 amino acids. The J segment lost 4 bases and the V segment lost 0 bases, leaving 5 bases of the junction unmatched. In DNA form, the CDR3 reads TGCGCCAGCAGCTTGGCCGGGACAGGGCCATACAATGAGCAGTTCTTC. The encoded protein is CASSLAGTGPYNEQFF.

The J gene is TRBJ1-3, the V gene TRBV7-9; D may be TRBD1 (6 bases). V was pared by 0 bases and J by 3 bases, with 12 bases between. Germline CDR1 and CDR2: SEHNR and FQNEAQ (reference sequence). The CDR3 has 16 amino acids. CDR3 region: CASSLASRGVGNTIYF. In nucleotides, the CDR3 is TGTGCCAGCAGCTTAGCGAGCAGGGGAGTTGGAAACACCATATATTTT.

The chain uses TRBV29-1 and TRBJ1-1, with a tentative D call TRBD1 (6 bases). Per germline, CDR1 SQVTM and CDR2 ANQGSEA. Trimming left V 3 bases short and J 1 base short, with 6 bases between. This CDR3 has 12 residues. The CDR3 sequence is CSVEDRNTEAFF. CDR3 bases: TGCAGCGTTGAGGACAGGAACACTGAAGCTTTCTTT.

This chain uses TRBV30 with TRBJ2-2, with 7 bases identical to TRBD1. V shed 3 bases, J shed 3 bases, and the junction held 7 bases outside the gene matches. Germline V CDR1 and CDR2: GTSNPN, SVGIG (reference sequence). The CDR3 consists of 15 residues. The CDR3, as DNA: TGTGCCTGGAGACCCAGGGGGAAGGACACCGGGGAGCTGTTTTTT. This gives the protein CAWRPRGKDTGELFF.

The V call is TRBV27, the J call TRBJ2-3; D is perhaps TRBD1 (5 bases). CDR1 and CDR2 (germline): MNHEY, SMNVEV (reference sequence). This CDR3 is 15 amino acids long. The V end lost 5 bases, the J end lost 0 bases, and 12 bases lay between the germline ends. The CDR3 reads CASSPTVSSTDTQYF. CDR3 sequence (DNA): TGTGCCAGCAGTCCGACAGTTTCTAGCACAGATACGCAGTATTTT.

This clone was recorded a few times. V and J are TRBV7-2 and TRBJ1-2; possibly TRBD1 for D (6 bases). CDR1 and CDR2 (germline): SGHTA, FQGNSA. This CDR3 spans 13 amino acids. V shed 4 bases and J shed 4 bases, with 10 bases lying between them. The CDR3 sequence: CASSSTGSYGYTF. For the CDR3, the DNA is TGTGCCAGCAGCTCTACAGGGTCCTATGGCTACACCTTC.

V gene TRBV19 combines with J gene TRBJ2-3; D ambiguous. Germline CDR1 is LNHDA and CDR2 is SQIVND (reference sequence). Deletions cut 2 bases from V and 5 bases from J, with 11 bases between. The CDR3 contains 14 residues. The CDR3: CASSIWRRKDTQYF. CDR3 DNA sequence: TGTGCCAGTAGTATATGGAGAAGGAAAGATACGCAGTATTTT. Variable domain in full (rest from reference TRBV19 and TRBJ2-3): DGGITQSPKYLFRKEGQNVTLSCEQNLNHDAMYWYRQDPGQGLRLIYYSQIVNDFQKGDIAEGYSVSREKKESFPLTVTSAQKNPTAFYLCASSIWRRKDTQYFGPGTRLTVL.

The chain joins TRBV28 to TRBJ2-2, with 7 nucleotides matching TRBD2. Losses at the gene ends were 2 bases for V and 6 bases for J; bases not matched to a gene: 3. Germline V lookup: CDR1 MDHEN, CDR2 SYDVKM. CDR3 size: 14 residues. CDR3: CASSLRSGAGELFF. The CDR3 region has the DNA TGTGCCAGCAGTTTACGGAGCGGGGCCGGGGAGCTGTTTTTT.

The gene calls are TRBV5-1 and TRBJ1-4; D remains unclear. The CDR3 runs to 15 residues. Trimming left V 5 bases short and J 4 bases short, with 15 bases between. Germline assignment: CDR1 SGHRS and CDR2 YFSETQ. DNA of the CDR3: TGCGCCAGCAGTCTCACCTCAGGATATAATGAAAAACTGTTTTTT. Amino acid sequence: CASSLTSGYNEKLFF.

The chain links TRBV27 to TRBJ1-6; TRBD1 is a possible D gene (6 bases). CDR1 is MNHEY, CDR2 SMNVEV, per germline (reference sequence). Trimming cost V 7 bases and J 8 bases, with 12 bases left between them. The CDR3 contains 13 residues. The CDR3 here is CASKLYRDSPLHF. The CDR3, as DNA: TGTGCCAGCAAATTATACAGGGATTCACCCCTCCACTTT.

The chain has TRBV28 and TRBJ2-1, with 9 bases lining up with TRBD2. V dropped 9 bases and J dropped 4; count of bases not matched to a gene: 10. The length of the CDR3 is 15 residues. Germline V lookup: CDR1 MDHEN, CDR2 SYDVKM. The CDR3 protein is CASLVAGGAYNEQFF. The CDR3 region has the DNA TGTGCCAGTTTGGTGGCGGGAGGGGCTTACAATGAGCAGTTCTTC.

The chain links TRBV27 to TRBJ2-2, with TRBD2 matching 7 bases. The CDR3 sequence is 16 residues long. The J segment lost 0 bases and the V segment lost 7 bases, leaving 8 bases of the junction unmatched. Per germline, CDR1 MNHEY and CDR2 SMNVEV (reference sequence). CDR3 amino acids: CASTSGSYANTGELFF. CDR3 in DNA: TGTGCCAGCACTAGCGGCTCCTACGCGAACACCGGGGAGCTGTTTTTT.